One T cell receptor (beta chain) is described in this entry. Its target is not known. TCRdb's table, derived via immunoSEQ multiplex PCR, lists solely in-frame clones and lacks some. The table includes 220,000 or so clones, around four fifths detected once. These data come from a study of cytomegalovirus exposure and HLA in healthy donors. Study-wide results and caveats: Confirmation was obtained in vitro that three CMV-associated chains are specific for CMV antigens.

CDR3 length: 13 amino acids. The V and J ends lost 1 base and 8 bases respectively, with 8 bases between them. Per germline, CDR1 MNHNS and CDR2 SASEGT. The clonotype originates from a woman under 30 in good health and CMV-seronegative. The chain joins TRBV6-1 to TRBJ1-4; no definite D call. The sample taken for sequencing was PBMCs. CDR3 sequence: CASSEVVGEKLFF. In nucleotides, the CDR3 is TGTGCCAGCAGTGAAGTTGTAGGGGAAAAACTGTTTTTT.